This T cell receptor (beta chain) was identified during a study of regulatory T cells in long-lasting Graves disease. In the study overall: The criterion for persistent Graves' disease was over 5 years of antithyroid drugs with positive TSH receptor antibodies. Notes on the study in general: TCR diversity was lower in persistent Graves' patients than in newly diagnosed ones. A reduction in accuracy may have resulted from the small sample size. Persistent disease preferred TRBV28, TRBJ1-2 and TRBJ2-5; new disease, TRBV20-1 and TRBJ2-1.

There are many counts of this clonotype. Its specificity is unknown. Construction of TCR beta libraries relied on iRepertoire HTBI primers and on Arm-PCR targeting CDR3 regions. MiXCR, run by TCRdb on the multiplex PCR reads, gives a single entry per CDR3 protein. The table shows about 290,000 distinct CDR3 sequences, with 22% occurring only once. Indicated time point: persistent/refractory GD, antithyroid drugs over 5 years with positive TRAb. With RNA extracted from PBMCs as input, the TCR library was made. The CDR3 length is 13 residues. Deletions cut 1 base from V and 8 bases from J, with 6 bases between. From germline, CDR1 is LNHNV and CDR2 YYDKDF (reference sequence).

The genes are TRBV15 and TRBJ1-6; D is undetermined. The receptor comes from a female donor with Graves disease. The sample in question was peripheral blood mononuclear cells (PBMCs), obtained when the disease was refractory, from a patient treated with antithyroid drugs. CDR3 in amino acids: CATSRGPDSPLHF. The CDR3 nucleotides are TGTGCCACCAGCAGAGGTCCGGATTCACCCCTCCACTTT.